These 27 T cell receptor beta chains were sequenced from one sample in a study of blood T cell repertoires in COVID-19. Using immunoSEQ multiplex PCR, the repertoire was profiled, and TCRdb retains in-frame clones only, with some absent. The table has around 400,000 clones, roughly 90% seen once. The sequenced material came from peripheral blood. These receptors were collected from a man in his forties with acute or convalescent COVID-19.

This clone has only one observation. This chain uses TRBV5-1 with TRBJ1-1; no definite D call. This CDR3 has 15 residues. V lost 4 bases and J lost 1, with 14 bases in between. Germline V CDR1 and CDR2: SGHRS, YFSETQ. The CDR3 region has the DNA TGCGCCAGCAGCCAGTCCCCTCGGGAGAACACTGAAGCTTTCTTT. This sequence encodes CASSQSPRENTEAFF.

This chain connects TRBV28 to TRBJ1-4, with 8 bases that match TRBD1. The germline CDR1 and CDR2 sequences are MDHEN and SYDVKM. The J segment lost 2 bases and the V segment lost 5 bases, leaving 7 bases of the junction unmatched. CDR3 size: 16 residues. The CDR3 DNA reads TGTGCCAGCAGTCTGGGACAGGCTTGGACTAATGAAAAACTGTTTTTT. Protein product: CASSLGQAWTNEKLFF.

J is TRBJ1-4 and V is TRBV19; unclear D gene. Trimming took 5 bases from V and 4 from J, leaving 14 bases between them. Germline CDR1 reads LNHDA; CDR2 reads SQIVND (reference sequence). This CDR3 is 15 amino acids long. The CDR3 here is CASSGQLRHNEKLFF. CDR3 bases: TGTGCCAGTAGTGGCCAGCTTCGACATAATGAAAAACTGTTTTTT.

In this sample, this clone turned up a few times. This chain joins TRBV4-2 and TRBJ2-1; 9 nucleotides agree with TRBD2. After removal of 3 bases from V and 4 bases from J, the junction contained 16 bases not matched to a gene. CDR1 and CDR2 from the germline V gene are LGHNA and YNFKEQ. This CDR3 has 19 amino acids. In DNA form, the CDR3 reads TGTGCCAGCAGCCACCCCCTCCTCCCGGCGACTAGCGGTTACAATGAGCAGTTCTTC. Protein product: CASSHPLLPATSGYNEQFF.

As to this clone: At the DNA level, this CDR3 is encoded by other sequences in the same sample as well. The gene calls are TRBV27 and TRBJ1-1; perhaps TRBD1 as D (5 bases). V dropped 4 bases and J dropped 2 bases, with 8 bases sitting between them. Germline V gives CDR1 MNHEY, CDR2 SMNVEV (reference sequence). The CDR3 is 13 amino acids. Here the CDR3 reads CASSYTGNTEAFF. In nucleotides, the CDR3 is TGTGCCAGCAGTTATACAGGCAACACTGAAGCTTTCTTT.

The chain carries TRBV18 and TRBJ2-1, with TRBD2 matching 9 bases. The V gene's germline CDR1 is KGHSH and CDR2 LQKENI. This CDR3 comprises 11 residues. Trimming at V came to 2 bases and at J to 14 bases, leaving 1 base not matched to a gene. CDR3 amino acids: CASSPERGEFF. The CDR3 DNA is TGTGCCAGCTCACCAGAGCGGGGGGAGTTCTTC.

This clone was counted once. CDR3 sequence: CAIMPAEHYGYTF. CDR3 coding DNA: TGTGCCATCATGCCCGCAGAACACTATGGCTACACCTTC. The chain couples TRBV19 to TRBJ1-2; D is uncertain. This CDR3 spans 13 amino acids. The germline CDR1 and CDR2 sequences are LNHDA and SQIVND (reference sequence). Trimming took 10 bases from V and 3 from J, leaving 15 bases between them.

The chain carries TRBV24-1 and TRBJ2-5; D is ambiguous. Germline V CDR1 and CDR2: KGHDR, SFDVKD. V was shortened by 9 bases and J by 2 bases, with 15 bases between the two germline ends. This CDR3 has 14 residues. The CDR3 DNA follows: TGTGCCACCTCGAGGTCAACGAGTCAAGAGACCCAGTACTTC. This encodes CATSRSTSQETQYF.

As for this clone: Distinct nucleotide sequences in the sample also encode this CDR3. This sequence joins TRBV4-1 and TRBJ1-5; D perhaps matches TRBD1 (5 bases). In germline, CDR1 is MGHRA, CDR2 YSYEKL. With 1 base removed from V and 4 bases from J, the gap between germline ends came to 8 bases. This CDR3 spans 14 amino acids. The CDR3 sequence: CASSQVGGNQPQHF. CDR3 in DNA: TGCGCCAGCAGCCAAGTGGGGGGGAATCAGCCCCAGCATTTT.

The count of this clone is one. This chain joins TRBV3-1 (or the pseudogene TRBV3-2) and TRBJ1-6, with a weak D call TRBD1 (5 bases). CDR1 LGHDT and CDR2 YNNKEL come from the germline V gene (reference sequence). V was trimmed by 1 base and J by 6 bases, leaving 16 bases between them. CDR3 length: 17 residues. CDR3 loop: CASSQATGGNGNSPLHF. The CDR3 DNA follows: TGTGCCAGCAGCCAAGCCACGGGGGGGAACGGTAATTCACCCCTCCACTTT.

The V call is TRBV3-1 (or the pseudogene TRBV3-2), the J call TRBJ2-1, with D tentatively TRBD2 (7 bases). CDR3 length equals 16 residues. From germline, CDR1 is LGHDT and CDR2 YNNKEL (reference sequence). Trimming removed 2 bases from V and 3 bases from J, with 14 bases in between. CDR3 loop: CASSQPGGGHYNEQFF. CDR3 bases: TGTGCCAGCAGCCAACCAGGCGGGGGCCACTACAATGAGCAGTTCTTC.

V gene TRBV7-9 combines with J gene TRBJ2-3, with 14 positions matching TRBD2. Germline CDR1 SEHNR, CDR2 FQNEAQ (reference sequence). The CDR3 has 17 amino acids. V dropped 1 base and J dropped 3; count of bases not matched to a gene: 3. The CDR3 sequence is CASSLGTSGRLTDTQYF. CDR3 DNA: TGTGCCAGCAGCTTAGGGACTAGCGGGAGGTTAACAGATACGCAGTATTTT.

The chain joins TRBV19 to TRBJ1-1; TRBD1 aligns across 7 bases. The germline V gene has CDR1 LNHDA and CDR2 SQIVND (reference sequence). This CDR3 is built from 13 residues. V shed 4 bases, J shed 4 bases, and the junction held 3 bases outside the gene matches. CDR3 loop: CASSKGAATEAFF. DNA for the CDR3: TGTGCCAGTAGTAAGGGGGCGGCCACTGAAGCTTTCTTT. Using reference TRBV19 and TRBJ1-1 for the parts outside the CDR3, the full variable domain is DGGITQSPKYLFRKEGQNVTLSCEQNLNHDAMYWYRQDPGQGLRLIYYSQIVNDFQKGDIAEGYSVSREKKESFPLTVTSAQKNPTAFYLCASSKGAATEAFFGQGTRLTVV.

DNA for the CDR3: TGTGCCAGCAGCGTAGAGGGACAGGACGACACTGAAGCTTTCTTT. Protein: CASSVEGQDDTEAFF. The chain employs TRBV9 and TRBJ1-1, with 8 bases identical to TRBD1. This CDR3 contains 15 residues. Looked up from germline, CDR1 is SGDLS and CDR2 is YYNGEE. After removal of 0 bases from V and 3 bases from J, the junction contained 4 bases not matched to a gene.

This clone has a handful of counts. The genes are TRBV7-8 and TRBJ2-7; TRBD2 matches at 12 bases. The CDR3 loop spans 16 amino acids. The J segment lost 5 bases and the V segment lost 1 base, leaving 6 bases of the junction unmatched. Germline values: CDR1 SGHVS, CDR2 FQNEAQ. The DNA of the CDR3 is TGTGCCAGCAGCTTAGAGCTAGCGGGGGGGCCCAACGAGCAGTACTTC. This encodes CASSLELAGGPNEQYF.

The chain has TRBV12-3 or TRBV12-4 and TRBJ2-7; the D gene is possibly TRBD1 (5 bases). V was cut by 3 bases and J by 1 base, with 7 bases left in between. This CDR3 has 13 residues. CDR3 sequence reads: CASSFDSSYEQYF. CDR3 DNA: TGTGCCAGCAGTTTTGACAGTTCCTACGAGCAGTACTTC.

The chain couples TRBV29-1 to TRBJ2-5; the D gene is possibly TRBD2 (5 bases). The CDR3 covers 12 residues. Germline loops: CDR1 SQVTM, CDR2 ANQGSEA. The ends were cut back, 7 bases at V and 2 bases at J, with 11 bases in the middle. CDR3 bases: TGCAGCGCCCGAAGAGGGCAAGAGACCCAGTACTTC. Protein: CSARRGQETQYF.

The gene calls are TRBV3-1 (or the pseudogene TRBV3-2) and TRBJ2-7; tentative D call: TRBD1 (5 bases). Germline CDR1 LGHDT, CDR2 YNNKEL (reference sequence). V shed 2 bases and J shed 6 bases, with 14 bases lying between them. The CDR3 is 14 amino acids. The CDR3: CASSQKSDSSEQYF. The CDR3 DNA sequence: TGTGCCAGCAGCCAAAAATCCGACAGCTCCGAGCAGTACTTC.

The CDR3 sequence: CASSFRTEAFF. The CDR3 bases are TGTGCCAGCAGTTTCCGCACTGAAGCTTTCTTT. The chain combines TRBV12-3 or TRBV12-4 with TRBJ1-1; D not certain. The V end lost 3 bases, the J end lost 4 bases, and 3 bases lay between the germline ends. The CDR3 is 11 residues long.

In its sample, this clone was seen once. This chain connects TRBV5-1 to TRBJ2-2, with TRBD2 matching over 12 bases. V dropped 3 bases and J dropped 6; count of bases not matched to a gene: 6. Looked up from germline, CDR1 is SGHRS and CDR2 is YFSETQ. This CDR3 region has 16 residues. CDR3 sequence (DNA): TGCGCCAGCAGCTCTCTAGCGGGAGGGCCCCCCGGGGAGCTGTTTTTT. Translated: CASSSLAGGPPGELFF.

The CDR3 spells CASRVGQGSYGYTF. The CDR3, as DNA: TGTGCCAGCAGAGTGGGACAGGGAAGCTATGGCTACACCTTC. V and J are TRBV5-4 and TRBJ1-2; 9 nucleotides line up with TRBD1. The CDR3 spans 14 residues. V lost 5 bases, J lost 4 bases, and 6 bases stayed unmatched. Germline V gene sequence: CDR1 SGHNT, CDR2 YYREEE (reference sequence).

The chain combines TRBV20-1 with TRBJ2-1; D is undetermined. V was cut by 3 bases and J by 4 bases, with 7 bases left in between. The CDR3 contains 12 residues. From germline, CDR1 is DFQATT and CDR2 SNEGSKA (reference sequence). The CDR3 region is CSASTQYNEQFF. The CDR3 nucleotides read TGCAGTGCTAGTACACAGTACAATGAGCAGTTCTTC.

This rearrangement joins TRBV7-3 to TRBJ2-1, with 10 bases lining up with TRBD1. The ends lost 5 bases at V and 7 bases at J; junction bases unmatched: 11. Germline V gene data show CDR1 as SGHTA and CDR2 as FQGTGA. This CDR3 has 16 amino acids. CDR3 nucleotide sequence: TGTGCCAGCAGCATCACCCCCGGGACAGGGGTAAATGAGCAGTTCTTC. It yields the protein CASSITPGTGVNEQFF. The entire variable domain, with the rest obtained from reference TRBV7-3 and TRBJ2-1, is as follows: GAGVSQTPSNKVTEKGKYVELRCDPISGHTALYWYRQSLGQGPEFLIYFQGTGAADDSGLPNDRFFAVRPEGSVSTLKIQRTERGDSAVYLCASSITPGTGVNEQFFGPGTRLTVL.

The rearrangement uses TRBV7-3 and TRBJ2-2; no definite D call. The CDR3 is made up of 15 amino acids. Germline CDR1 and CDR2: SGHTA and FQGTGA. Trimming stripped 4 bases from V and 4 bases from J, with 13 bases between. CDR3 sequence reads: CASSSIAGSTGELFF. The CDR3 DNA sequence: TGTGCCAGCAGCTCGATTGCAGGATCCACCGGGGAGCTGTTTTTT.

The chain employs TRBV4-3 and TRBJ2-7; tentatively, D is TRBD1 (5 bases). The CDR3 sequence is 13 residues long. V was cut by 5 bases and J by 0 bases, with 8 bases left in between. Germline assignment: CDR1 LGHNA and CDR2 YSLEER. CDR3 coding DNA: TGCGCCAGCAGCACAGGCCTCTCCTACGAGCAGTACTTC. This gives the protein CASSTGLSYEQYF.

The rearrangement joins TRBV19 to TRBJ1-5, with no clear D. The germline CDR1 and CDR2 sequences are LNHDA and SQIVND (reference sequence). Trimming cost V 1 base and J 4 bases, with 8 bases left between them. The CDR3 consists of 14 residues. DNA of the CDR3: TGTGCCAGTAGTATAGGCACAGAAAATCAGCCCCAGCATTTT. Protein product: CASSIGTENQPQHF.

This clone has only one observation. This chain uses TRBV6-5 with TRBJ1-1, with 7 bases aligning to TRBD1. The CDR3 is 14 amino acids. After removal of 5 bases from V and 2 bases from J, the junction contained 5 bases not matched to a gene. Germline CDR1 reads MNHEY; CDR2 reads SVGAGI. CDR3 amino acids: CASSRGQANTEAFF. CDR3 coding DNA: TGTGCCAGCAGTCGAGGACAGGCCAACACTGAAGCTTTCTTT.